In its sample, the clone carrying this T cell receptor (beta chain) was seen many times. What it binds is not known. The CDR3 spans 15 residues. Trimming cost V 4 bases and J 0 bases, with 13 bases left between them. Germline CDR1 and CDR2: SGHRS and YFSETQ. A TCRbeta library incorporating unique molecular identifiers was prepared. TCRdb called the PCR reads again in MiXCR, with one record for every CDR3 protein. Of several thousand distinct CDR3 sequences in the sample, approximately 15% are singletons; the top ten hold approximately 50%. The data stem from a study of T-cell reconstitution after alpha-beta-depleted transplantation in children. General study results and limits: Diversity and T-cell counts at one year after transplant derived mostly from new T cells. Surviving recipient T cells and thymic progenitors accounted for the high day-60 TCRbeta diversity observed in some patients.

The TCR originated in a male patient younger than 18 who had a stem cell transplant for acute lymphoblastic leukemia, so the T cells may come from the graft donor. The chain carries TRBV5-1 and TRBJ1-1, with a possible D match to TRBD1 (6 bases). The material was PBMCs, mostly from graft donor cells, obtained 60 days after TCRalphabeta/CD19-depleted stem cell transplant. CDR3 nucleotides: TGCGCCAGCAGCCCCGGACAGATAATGAACACTGAAGCTTTCTTT. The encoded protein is CASSPGQIMNTEAFF.